This entry features one T cell receptor (beta chain) sequence. What it recognizes is unknown. A second PCR, run for roughly 7 to 12 cycles, used a sample-barcoded 5' primer plus a J-beta primer mix. TCRdb re-analysed the 5' RACE reads in MiXCR, keeping a single row per CDR3 protein. The sample includes 750,000 to 950,000 distinct CDR3 sequences, approximately 24% of them seen just once. CDR3 length: 16 residues. Trimming removed 5 bases at V and 8 bases at J, with 19 bases between. The data were obtained in a study of blood T cells in healthy people across ages. Study-level background: Template switching recovered approximately one barcoded beta molecule for every two T cells.

Study conclusions and caveats: No conclusive comparison of naive versus antigen-experienced cells was possible with unsorted PBMCs.

The same sample was also used in a study of T cells of mothers and their children.

The sequencing sample was made of blood. This chain links TRBV12-3 or TRBV12-4 with TRBJ1-6; D remains unclear. The source of this sequence is a boy younger than 18 in good health. CDR3 coding DNA: TGTGCCAGCAGTCCTACTCGCCGGGATTGGGATTCACCCCTCCACTTT. It codes for CASSPTRRDWDSPLHF.